This T cell receptor beta chain was documented in a study of T cells expressing NK-cell markers (dated by TCRdb to 2020 to 2021). Study-level background: TCR beta-chain repertoires were profiled in sorted CD3+CD56+NKG2C+, CD3+CD56+NKG2C- and CD3+CD56-NKG2C+ T-cell subsets from about 8 donors. Most of the eight sequenced donors were HCMV-seropositive and one was HCMV-seronegative. The eight sequenced donors were randomly selected healthy volunteers, three men and five women. Illumina HiSeq 2000/2500, MiSeq or NextSeq was used to sequence libraries as 2 x 150 bp reads. Broader findings and caveats from the paper: Those dominant clonotypes were again the most abundant among CD3+CD56-NKG2C+ cells in a few donors, at about 28.3-65%. It remained unclear whether the expanded NKG2C-expressing T cell clones were specific for HCMV antigens. In six donors, the dominant CD3+CD56+NKG2C+ clonotypes ranked among the top 10 CD8+ clonotypes, making up roughly 1.0-8% of CD8+ T cells.

HCMV serostatus was determined by detecting HCMV-specific IgG in serum with a commercial ELISA kit. Ficoll density gradient centrifugation was used to isolate peripheral blood mononuclear cells from blood. Counted from cysteine to phenylalanine, this CDR3 has 15 amino acids. The coding DNA is unavailable. The germline V gene specifies SGHAT as CDR1 and FQNNGV as CDR2. Sequencing used an Illumina HiSeq 2000. TCR beta cDNA libraries were made by 5'RACE template switching that added a universal primer site and unique molecular identifiers. cDNA synthesis was primed from the TCR beta constant segment and was followed by two successive PCR amplification steps. In the source study's methods: MIGEC was used to demultiplex reads and group reads by UMI, and MiTCR was used to assemble and quantify clonotypes. To remove erroneous sequences, TCR cDNA sequences were retained only when supported by two or more reads. The tcR package was used for downstream repertoire analysis, and clonotypes were matched between fractions using CDR3 nucleotide sequence together with V segment. VDJmatch was used to annotate antigen specificity against VDJdb, with one amino acid substitution allowed in CDR3. Through TCRdb reprocessing, the reads give one entry per CDR3 protein sequence; DNA is omitted. TCRdb's processing, not the authors', yielded these V and J calls. The sample has about 460,000 distinct CDR3 sequences on record. The top ten clonotypes cover more than 1.4% of the sample.

On this clonotype itself: Its antigen target is currently unknown.

The sample comprised blood T cells: a sorted CD56 or NKG2C T cell subset, CD4+ or CD8+ T cells, or bulk PBMC T cells (not recorded which). The chain employs TRBV11-2 and TRBJ2-7; there is no DNA to check the TCRdb D call of TRBD1. The source is a woman between 50 and 59 years old in good health. Donor details come from another sample of the same person, matched by shared clones. The CDR3 corresponds to CASSFTRGGAYEQYF.